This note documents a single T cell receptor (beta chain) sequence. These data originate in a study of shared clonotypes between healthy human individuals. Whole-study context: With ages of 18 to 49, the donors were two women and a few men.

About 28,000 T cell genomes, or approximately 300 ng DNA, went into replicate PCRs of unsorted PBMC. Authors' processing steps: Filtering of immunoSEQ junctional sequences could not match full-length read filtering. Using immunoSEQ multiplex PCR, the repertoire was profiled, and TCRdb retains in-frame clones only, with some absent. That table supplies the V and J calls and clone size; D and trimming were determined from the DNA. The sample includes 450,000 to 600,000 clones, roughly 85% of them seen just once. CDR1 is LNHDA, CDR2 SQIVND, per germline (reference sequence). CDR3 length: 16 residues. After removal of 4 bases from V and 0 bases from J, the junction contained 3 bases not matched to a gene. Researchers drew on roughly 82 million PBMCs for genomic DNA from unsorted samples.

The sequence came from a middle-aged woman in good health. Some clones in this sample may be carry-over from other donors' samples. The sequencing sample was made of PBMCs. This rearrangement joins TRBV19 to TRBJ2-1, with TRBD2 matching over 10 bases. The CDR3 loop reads CASSTGLASSYNEQFF. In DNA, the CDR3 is TGTGCCAGTAGTACGGGACTAGCGAGCTCCTACAATGAGCAGTTCTTC.